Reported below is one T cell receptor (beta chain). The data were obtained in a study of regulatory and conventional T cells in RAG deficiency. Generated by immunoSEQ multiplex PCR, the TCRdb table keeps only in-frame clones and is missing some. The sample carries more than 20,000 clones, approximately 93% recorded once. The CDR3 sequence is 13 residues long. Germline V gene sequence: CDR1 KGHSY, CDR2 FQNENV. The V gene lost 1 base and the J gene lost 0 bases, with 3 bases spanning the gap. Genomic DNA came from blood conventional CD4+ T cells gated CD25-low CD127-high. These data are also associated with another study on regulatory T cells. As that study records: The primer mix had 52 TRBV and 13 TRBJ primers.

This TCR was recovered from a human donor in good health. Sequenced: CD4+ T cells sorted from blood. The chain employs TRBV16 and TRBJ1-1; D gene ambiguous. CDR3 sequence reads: CASSQWMNTEAFF. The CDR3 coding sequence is TGTGCCAGCAGCCAATGGATGAACACTGAAGCTTTCTTT. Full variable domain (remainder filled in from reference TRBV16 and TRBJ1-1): GEEVAQTPKHLVRGEGQKAKLYCAPIKGHSYVFWYQQVLKNEFKFLISFQNENVFDETGMPKERFSAKCLPNSPCSLEIQATKLEDSAVYFCASSQWMNTEAFFGQGTRLTVV.